This T cell receptor beta chain was captured in a study of blood T cell repertoires in COVID-19. Study overall: PBMCs, B-cell-depleted T cells, or T cells provided the cDNA or gDNA that made up the material.

Seattle patients were enrolled while actively infected and followed longitudinally. Germline lookup yields CDR1 SGHAT and CDR2 FQDESV (reference sequence). This CDR3 comprises 16 residues. J was trimmed by 7 bases and V by 1 base; bases with no gene match: 8. Clones were sequenced by immunoSEQ multiplex PCR, and TCRdb holds only the in-frame ones, with some missing. This table has 60,000 to 85,000 clones, around nine tenths appearing once. The sequencing sample was made of peripheral blood. This chain connects TRBV11-1 to TRBJ2-2, with TRBD2 identical over 8 bases. This receptor was taken from a man in his forties with COVID-19, enrolled during active disease. Written as DNA, the CDR3 is TGTGCCAGCAGCTTAGACCGGGGGGGCCTCGGCGGGGAGCTGTTTTTT. This translates into CASSLDRGGLGGELFF.